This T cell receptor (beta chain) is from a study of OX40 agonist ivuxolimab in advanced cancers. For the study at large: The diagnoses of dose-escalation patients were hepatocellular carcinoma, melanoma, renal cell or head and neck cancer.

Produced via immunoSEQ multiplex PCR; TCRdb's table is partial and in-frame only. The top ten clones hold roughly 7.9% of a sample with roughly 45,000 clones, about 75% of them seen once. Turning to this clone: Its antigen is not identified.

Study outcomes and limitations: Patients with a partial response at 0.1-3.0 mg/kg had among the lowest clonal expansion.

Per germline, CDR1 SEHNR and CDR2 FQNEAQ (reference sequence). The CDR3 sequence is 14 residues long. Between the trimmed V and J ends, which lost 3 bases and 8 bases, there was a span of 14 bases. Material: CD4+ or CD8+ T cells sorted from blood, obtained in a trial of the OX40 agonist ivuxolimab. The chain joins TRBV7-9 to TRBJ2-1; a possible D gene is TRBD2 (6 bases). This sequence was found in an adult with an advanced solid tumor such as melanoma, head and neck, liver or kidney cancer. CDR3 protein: CASSFGPRLDEQFF. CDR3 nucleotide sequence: TGTGCCAGCAGCTTCGGGCCGAGACTAGATGAGCAGTTCTTC.